This passage covers 14 T cell receptor beta chains from one sample sequenced in a study of CD8 T cells in Susac syndrome. Reverse transcription of about 0.5 to 1 ug RNA was carried out with random hexamers. TCRdb redid the calling of the immunoSEQ multiplex PCR reads with MiXCR, one entry per CDR3 protein. The sample yields 74,000 or so distinct CDR3 sequences, about 93% seen once. Sequences were obtained from CD4+ T cells from PBMCs. The source is a human donor with Susac syndrome.

The chain couples TRBV20-1 to TRBJ1-2, with no clear D. Trimming took 3 bases from V and 6 from J, leaving 14 bases between them. This CDR3 comprises 13 residues. The germline V gene has CDR1 DFQATT and CDR2 SNEGSKA (reference sequence). The CDR3 reads CSASRDGSHGYTF. CDR3 nucleotides: TGCAGTGCTAGTCGCGACGGTTCCCATGGCTACACCTTC.

This chain joins TRBV6-4 and TRBJ2-1, with 14 nucleotides matching TRBD2. Trimming cost V 4 bases and J 8 bases; bases outside gene matches: 4. Germline lookup yields CDR1 MRHNA and CDR2 SNTAGT. The CDR3 has 15 amino acids. CDR3 region: CASSGLAGGPDEQFF. For the CDR3, the DNA is TGTGCCAGCAGTGGACTAGCGGGAGGGCCAGATGAGCAGTTCTTC.

This chain connects TRBV30 to TRBJ2-1; D is unresolved. This CDR3 is 14 amino acids long. Trimming took off 2 bases at V and 0 bases at J, with 8 bases between the two ends. Germline lookup yields CDR1 GTSNPN and CDR2 SVGIG (reference sequence). This CDR3 reads CAWSLTDSYNEQFF. The CDR3 DNA sequence: TGTGCCTGGAGTTTAACAGACTCCTACAATGAGCAGTTCTTC.

This chain links TRBV7-3 with TRBJ2-7; TRBD2 matches at 9 bases. Looked up from germline, CDR1 is SGHTA and CDR2 is FQGTGA. The junction had 6 bases not matched to a gene; V was cut back by 2 bases and J by 7 bases. This CDR3 region has 14 residues. The CDR3 loop reads CASSLGSGSTEQYF. CDR3 nucleotides: TGTGCCAGCAGCTTAGGTAGCGGGAGTACTGAGCAGTACTTC.

The rearrangement uses TRBV6-2 or TRBV6-3 and TRBJ1-1; TRBD1 might be the D (6 bases). Germline-derived CDR1 and CDR2 are MNHEY and SVGEGT. CDR3 length: 18 amino acids. Deletions cut 0 bases from V and 0 bases from J, with 17 bases between. The DNA of the CDR3 is TGTGCCAGCAGTTACTCGATTGCGGGGGCCCTCATGAACACTGAAGCTTTCTTT. Translating gives CASSYSIAGALMNTEAFF.

This clonotype has only one observation. The chain joins TRBV12-3 or TRBV12-4 to TRBJ2-1, with D possibly being TRBD2 (6 bases). This CDR3 has 11 residues. Trimming pared 8 bases from V and 12 bases from J, leaving 14 bases between. CDR3 protein: CASGITGGQFF. CDR3 bases: TGTGCCAGCGGTATTACCGGGGGGCAGTTCTTC.

The chain links TRBV6-6 to TRBJ1-1; no clear D. This CDR3 region has 13 residues. Germline CDR1 reads MNHNY; CDR2 reads SVGAGI (reference sequence). V was shortened by 6 bases and J by 3 bases, with 11 bases between the two germline ends. As DNA, the CDR3 is TGTGCCAGCAGCCTCCAATCCTACACTGAAGCTTTCTTT. This encodes CASSLQSYTEAFF.

This rearrangement joins TRBV27 to TRBJ2-1; 8 nucleotides line up with TRBD1. The CDR3 runs 13 residues. CDR1 MNHEY and CDR2 SMNVEV come from the germline V gene (reference sequence). V dropped 8 bases and J dropped 6; count of bases not matched to a gene: 6. CDR3 region: CASQGQGFNEQFF. CDR3 nucleotide sequence: TGTGCCAGCCAAGGACAGGGTTTCAATGAGCAGTTCTTC.

The chain employs TRBV30 and TRBJ2-3; D assignment may be TRBD1 or TRBD2 (6 bases each). CDR1 is GTSNPN and CDR2 is SVGIG in the germline V gene (reference sequence). The V gene lost 5 bases and the J gene lost 0 bases, with 21 bases spanning the gap. This CDR3 spans 17 amino acids. The DNA of the CDR3 is TGTGCCTGGGGTACCGAGAGAGGGGGGTCTAGCACAGATACGCAGTATTTT. Protein: CAWGTERGGSSTDTQYF.

This chain uses TRBV28 with TRBJ2-5; D tentatively reads TRBD1 or TRBD2 (6 bases each). Germline-derived CDR1 and CDR2 are MDHEN and SYDVKM. V dropped 6 bases and J dropped 6 bases, with 14 bases sitting between them. The CDR3 contains 13 residues. The CDR3 DNA reads TGTGCCAGCAGCACCCCGGGGGCTCAGACCCAGTACTTC. Amino acid sequence: CASSTPGAQTQYF.

CDR3 sequence (DNA): TGTGCTAGTGGTTTGGTACTCAGGGGGCGAAGTGAAAAACTGTTTTTT. Translation: CASGLVLRGRSEKLFF. The rearrangement uses TRBV12-5 and TRBJ1-4; 8 bases align to TRBD1. With 0 bases clipped from V and 7 bases from J, the junction kept 7 bases outside the gene matches. From germline, CDR1 is LGHNT and CDR2 FRNRAP. The CDR3 runs to 16 residues.

The chain carries TRBV12-5 and TRBJ1-2, with TRBD1 matching 7 bases. Per the germline V gene, CDR1 is LGHNT and CDR2 is FRNRAP. V shed 1 base and J 3 bases; nucleotides not matched to a gene: 5. The CDR3 consists of 15 residues. The CDR3 loop is CASGLARDRDYGYTF. CDR3 bases: TGTGCTAGTGGTTTGGCCCGAGACAGGGACTATGGCTACACCTTC.

This clonotype was found once. The chain links TRBV20-1 to TRBJ1-5, with D perhaps matching TRBD1 (5 bases). The length of the CDR3 is 13 residues. V was cut by 1 base and J by 6 bases, with 10 bases left in between. CDR1 is DFQATT and CDR2 is SNEGSKA in the germline V gene (reference sequence). This chain's CDR3 is CSARGQGSQPQHF. The CDR3 coding sequence is TGCAGTGCTAGAGGTCAGGGCTCTCAGCCCCAGCATTTT.

The chain links TRBV20-1 to TRBJ2-2, with unresolved D. The CDR3 has 14 amino acids. Per the germline V gene, CDR1 is DFQATT and CDR2 is SNEGSKA (reference sequence). V shed 6 bases and J shed 3 bases, with 14 bases lying between them. The CDR3 region has the DNA TGCAGTGCCGGCAGAGGTCCTTACACCGGGGAGCTGTTTTTT. It codes for CSAGRGPYTGELFF.